This T cell receptor beta chain came from a study of tumor-infiltrating lymphocytes in primary liver carcinoma. About the research overall: About 3.65 to 7.13 million productive TCRbeta reads were obtained from the samples, with similar numbers across tissue types.

From about 19-30 mg of unsorted bulk tissue, DNA and RNA were co-extracted together. Sampling targeted five separate regions of each tumor, which included the tumor centre. This clonotype was seen at least ten times. The CDR3 has 17 amino acids. Between the trimmed V and J ends, which lost 4 bases and 2 bases, there was a span of 20 bases. Germline V gene lookup returns CDR1 SQVTM and CDR2 ANQGSEA. Total RNA amounting to 450 to 550 ng was the source from which TCR beta cDNA was made with a constant-region primer. The TCR beta library was amplified through three nested multiplex PCR rounds in a modified ARM-PCR procedure. Rounds one and two of PCR, each of roughly 10 cycles, were primed with TRBV1-TRBV30 forward primers and a C-beta reverse primer. TCRdb recomputed calls from the multiplex PCR reads with MiXCR, one row per CDR3 protein. This sample has 70,000 to 75,000 distinct CDR3 sequences; about 70% occur once, and the top ten carry roughly a quarter.

Material: liver tumor tissue from sampling region 4. Documented subset: tumor region T4, right-lateral pole. This chain links TRBV29-1 with TRBJ1-4; a weak D match, TRBD1 (5 bases). The TCR originated in a man aged 40-49 years with primary liver carcinoma and hepatitis B virus infection. The CDR3 sequence: CSVVSRDGLRTNEKLFF. The CDR3 DNA sequence: TGCAGCGTTGTCTCTCGGGACGGCCTTAGGACTAATGAAAAACTGTTTTTT.